This note documents a single T cell receptor (beta chain) sequence. Its matching antigen is unknown. In TCRdb, the reads were re-called with MiXCR into one record per CDR3 protein. The data show hundreds of thousands of distinct CDR3 sequences, over 25% seen once. The data were taken from a study of T cell repertoires in cytomegalovirus infection. As for the study in general: Researchers turned to recently identified HLA-C-restricted CMV epitopes as well as well-studied HLA-B-restricted ones. Indications of both CMV infection and matching HLA type were provided by public TCR beta signatures.

Study outcomes and limitations: Dominant in the ex vivo response were TCR beta clonotypes restricted by HLA-C and specific for CMV. Identification of carriers of CMV plus the relevant HLA was performed using cumulative public TCR beta family frequency.

J gave up 5 bases and V 2 bases, and 8 bases lay outside the gene matches. Germline V gives CDR1 DFQATT, CDR2 SNEGSKA (reference sequence). The CDR3 length is 15 residues. The chain uses TRBV20-1 and TRBJ2-1; 8 positions agree with TRBD1. The clonotype originates from a human donor in good health (CMV status not recorded). Some clones in this sample may be carry-over from other donors' samples. Here the sequenced sample was cultured CD8+ T cells from PBMCs, taken from culture after CMV antigen stimulation. The CDR3 loop is CSARPAATGDNEQFF. The CDR3 DNA reads as TGCAGTGCTAGACCTGCCGCGACAGGGGACAATGAGCAGTTCTTC.